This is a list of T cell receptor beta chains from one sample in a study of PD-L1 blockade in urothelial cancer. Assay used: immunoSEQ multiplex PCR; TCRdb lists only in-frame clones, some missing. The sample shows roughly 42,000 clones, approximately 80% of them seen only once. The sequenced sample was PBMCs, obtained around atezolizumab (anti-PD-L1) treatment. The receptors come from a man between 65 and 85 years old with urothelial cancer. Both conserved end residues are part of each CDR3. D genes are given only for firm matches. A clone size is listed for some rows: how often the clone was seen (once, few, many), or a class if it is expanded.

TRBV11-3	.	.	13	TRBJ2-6	TGTGCCAGCGGGGGGACCGGGGCCAACGTCCTGACTTTC	CASGGTGANVLTF
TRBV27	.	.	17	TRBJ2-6	TGTGCCAGCACTCGAGGAACATTTGGCTCTGGGGCCAACGTCCTGACTTTC	CASTRGTFGSGANVLTF
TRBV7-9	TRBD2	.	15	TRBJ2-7	TGTGCCAGCAGCTTAGCTAGCGGGAGTTTCTACGAGCAGTACTTC	CASSLASGSFYEQYF
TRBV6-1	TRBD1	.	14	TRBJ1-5	TGTGCCAGCACCCCCGACAGGGCCAGTCAGCCCCAGCATTTT	CASTPDRASQPQHF
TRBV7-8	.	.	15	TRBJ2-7	TGTGCCAGCAGCTTAGAGCGAGACAGCTCCTACGAGCAGTACTTC	CASSLERDSSYEQYF
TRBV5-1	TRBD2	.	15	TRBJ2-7	TGCGCCAGCAGCTTGGAACTAGCGAGCTCCTACGAGCAGTACTTC	CASSLELASSYEQYF
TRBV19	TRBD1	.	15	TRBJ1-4	TGTGCCAGTAGTCTGGGGACAGGGCTTTATGAAAAACTGTTTTTT	CASSLGTGLYEKLFF
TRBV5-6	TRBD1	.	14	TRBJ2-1	TGTGCCAGCAGCCGAGGGACAGTTGGCTATGAGCAGTTCTTC	CASSRGTVGYEQFF
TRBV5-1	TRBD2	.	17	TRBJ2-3	TGCGCCAGCAGCTTGGCCCCTAGCGGGACTAGCACAGATACGCAGTATTTT	CASSLAPSGTSTDTQYF
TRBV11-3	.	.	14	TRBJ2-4	TGTGCCAGCAGCTTAGATAGTAATCTTGCCATTCAGTACTTC	CASSLDSNLAIQYF
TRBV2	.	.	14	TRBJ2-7	TGTGCCAGCAGTCCCTCACTAGCTCGGAACGAGCAGTACTTC	CASSPSLARNEQYF
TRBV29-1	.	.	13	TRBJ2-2	TGCAGCGTCCAGACAGAGAACACCGGGGAGCTGTTTTTT	CSVQTENTGELFF
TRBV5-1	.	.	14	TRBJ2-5	TGCGCCAGCAGCTTTACAGGGATCCAAGAGACCCAGTACTTC	CASSFTGIQETQYF
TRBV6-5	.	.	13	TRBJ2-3	TGTGCCAGCAGGACGAGTGGAGAGGATACGCAGTATTTT	CASRTSGEDTQYF
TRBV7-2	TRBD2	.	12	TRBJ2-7	TGTGCCAGCAGCCCGAGCGGGATCGAGCAGTACTTC	CASSPSGIEQYF
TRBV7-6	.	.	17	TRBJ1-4	TGTGCCAGCAGCTTAGCTGGACTGGAGCCCCTAAATGAAAAACTGTTTTTT	CASSLAGLEPLNEKLFF
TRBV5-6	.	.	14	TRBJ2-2	TGTGCCAGCAGCTCACCAGGGCGCAACGGGGAGCTGTTTTTT	CASSSPGRNGELFF
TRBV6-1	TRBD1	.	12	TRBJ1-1	TGTGCCAGCAGAGACAGGGACACTGAAGCTTTCTTT	CASRDRDTEAFF
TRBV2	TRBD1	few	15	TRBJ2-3	TGTGCCAGCAGGTCCGGACAGGGGGCAACAGATACGCAGTATTTT	CASRSGQGATDTQYF
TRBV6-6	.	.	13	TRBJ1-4	TGTGCCAGCCGAACGTCTGAGTGGGAAAAACTGTTTTTT	CASRTSEWEKLFF
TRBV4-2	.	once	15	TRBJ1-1	TGTGCCAGCAGCCAAGGACAGGTGCCGAACACTGAAGCTTTCTTT	CASSQGQVPNTEAFF
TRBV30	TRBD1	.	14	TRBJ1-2	TGTGCCTGGAGGGAAACCGGGACAGGGGGCCGAAACACCTTC	CAWRETGTGGRNTF